This TCR beta chain originates from a study of blood T cell repertoires in COVID-19. The overall study: Acute-phase and convalescent COVID-19 samples originated in the United States, Italy and Spain. T cells, B-cell-depleted T cells, or PBMCs provided the cDNA or gDNA that served as material.

CDR1 and CDR2 (germline): SQVTM, ANQGSEA. The V gene end was trimmed by 0 bases and the J gene end by 3 bases; junction bases not matched to a gene: 5. CDR3 length: 15 amino acids. Only in-frame clones appear in the TCRdb table, and some are missing; sequencing was by immunoSEQ multiplex PCR. The sample includes some 210,000 clones, around nine tenths seen only once; the top ten take 5.5% to 7%. The rearrangement links TRBV29-1 to TRBJ2-1; TRBD2 agrees at 7 bases. Sequences were obtained from peripheral blood. The sequence came from a middle-aged woman who had recovered from COVID-19. CDR3 nucleotides: TGCAGCGTTGAAGAGGGACTATTCGACTACAATGAGCAGTTCTTC. This sequence encodes CSVEEGLFDYNEQFF.